This T cell receptor (beta chain) was recorded in a study of blood T cell repertoires in COVID-19. Study at large: COVID-19 samples collected from the United States, Italy and Spain covered acute and convalescent phases. In each case, the material was cDNA or gDNA derived from T cells, B-cell-depleted T cells, or PBMCs.

CDR3 length equals 16 residues. Trimming cost V 10 bases and J 7 bases; bases outside gene matches: 18. Germline CDR1 reads LNHDA; CDR2 reads SQIVND (reference sequence). Source study methods: Amplification of reference gene primers provided the estimated nucleated cell counts. Profiling relied on immunoSEQ multiplex PCR, and the TCRdb table lists in-frame clones only, not all of them. That table furnishes V, J and clone size, whereas the DNA furnished D and trimming. The table has 55,000 to 70,000 clones, more than 70% seen once; the top ten hold approximately 6.9%. V is TRBV19 and J is TRBJ1-4, with TRBD1 matching over 7 bases. The sequence derives from a man aged 60 to 69 with active or convalescent COVID-19. The sample was peripheral blood. CDR3 protein: CATLRDTGARGEKLFF. The CDR3 DNA reads as TGTGCCACCCTGAGGGACACAGGGGCCCGGGGTGAAAAACTGTTTTTT.